This T cell receptor beta chain derives from a study of blood T cell repertoires in COVID-19. The assay was immunoSEQ multiplex PCR, and TCRdb's table has in-frame clones only and misses some. The sample shows fewer than 300,000 clones, approximately 84% of them seen only once. V dropped 10 bases and J dropped 3 bases, with 17 bases sitting between them. The CDR3 is 14 amino acids. CDR1 and CDR2 (germline): SGHNT, YYREEE (reference sequence). The clonotype originates from a person aged 65 to 85 with COVID-19, enrolled during active disease. The source material was peripheral blood. The chain links TRBV5-4 to TRBJ1-5, with D perhaps matching TRBD1 (6 bases). For the CDR3, the DNA is TGTGCCGGCTCGGTACAGGGTACCAATCAGCCCCAGCATTTT. Its translation: CAGSVQGTNQPQHF.